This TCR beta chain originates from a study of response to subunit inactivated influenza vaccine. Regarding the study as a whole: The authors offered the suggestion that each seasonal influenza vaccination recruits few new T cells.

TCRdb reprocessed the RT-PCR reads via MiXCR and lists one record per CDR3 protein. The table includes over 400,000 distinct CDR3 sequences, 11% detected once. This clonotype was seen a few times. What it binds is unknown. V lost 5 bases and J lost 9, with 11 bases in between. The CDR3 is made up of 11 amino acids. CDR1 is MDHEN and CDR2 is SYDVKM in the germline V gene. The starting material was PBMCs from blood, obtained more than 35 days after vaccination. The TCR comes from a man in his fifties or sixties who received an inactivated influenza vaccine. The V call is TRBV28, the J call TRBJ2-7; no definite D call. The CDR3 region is CASSPRRVQYF. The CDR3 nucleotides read TGTGCCAGCAGTCCCCGTAGGGTGCAGTACTTC.